These 23 T cell receptor beta chains were sequenced from one sample in a study of shared clonotypes between healthy human individuals. Libraries were prepared by immunoSEQ multiplex PCR; TCRdb keeps only in-frame clonotypes and omits some of them. The data hold some 1,600,000 clones, with 95% to 99% observed a single time. Sequencing input: naive CD4+ T cells sorted from blood. The sample's subset: CD45RA+ positively selected. Every receptor here comes from a man between 25 and 39 years old in good health.

This chain uses TRBV19 with TRBJ2-5, with D possibly being TRBD2 (5 bases). The CDR3 length is 13 residues. Looked up from germline, CDR1 is LNHDA and CDR2 is SQIVND (reference sequence). V gave up 3 bases and J gave up 5 bases, with 10 bases separating them. The CDR3 DNA reads TGTGCCAGTAGTATTCGGGGTTTGGAGACCCAGTACTTC. Amino acids: CASSIRGLETQYF.

This sequence joins TRBV4-1 and TRBJ1-2; D is unclear. Trimming shortened V by 0 bases and J by 2 bases, and 7 bases separated the two germline ends. From germline, CDR1 is MGHRA and CDR2 YSYEKL. The CDR3 runs to 14 residues. CDR3 residues: CASSQDAENYGYTF. CDR3 bases: TGCGCCAGCAGCCAAGACGCAGAAAACTATGGCTACACCTTC.

The CDR3 loop reads CATSRDLAGSYEQYF. CDR3 DNA sequence: TGTGCCACCAGCAGAGATCTAGCGGGTTCCTACGAGCAGTACTTC. V and J are TRBV15 and TRBJ2-7, with 8 bases matching TRBD2. Per germline, CDR1 LNHNV and CDR2 YYDKDF (reference sequence). This CDR3 has 15 amino acids. Trimming cost V 0 bases and J 1 base; bases outside gene matches: 2.

V gene TRBV19 combines with J gene TRBJ2-2; D may be TRBD1 (6 bases). The CDR3 is 14 residues long. V was shortened by 6 bases and J by 7 bases, with 15 bases between the two germline ends. The V gene's germline CDR1 is LNHDA and CDR2 SQIVND (reference sequence). CDR3 sequence reads: CASSITGTSGELFF. The CDR3 coding sequence is TGTGCCAGTAGCATCACAGGGACGAGCGGGGAGCTGTTTTTT.

V usage is TRBV5-8 and J usage is TRBJ2-5, with 9 bases identical to TRBD1. The CDR3 loop spans 15 amino acids. The J segment lost 2 bases and the V segment lost 1 base, leaving 3 bases of the junction unmatched. Germline CDR1 SGHTS, CDR2 YDEGEE. The CDR3 spells CASSLSGTGQETQYF. The DNA of the CDR3 is TGTGCCAGCAGCTTGTCGGGGACAGGGCAAGAGACCCAGTACTTC. Complete variable domain (other parts from reference TRBV5-8 and TRBJ2-5): EAGVTQSPTHLIKTRGQQATLRCSPISGHTSVYWYQQALGLGLQFLLWYDEGEERNRGNFPPRFSGRQFPNYSSELNVNALELEDSALYLCASSLSGTGQETQYFGPGTRLLVL.

The table lists this clone with a count of one. The chain couples TRBV4-3 to TRBJ2-5, with TRBD2 matching 9 bases. The closer fit of TRBJ2-7 to the DNA end suggests the J call may be wrong. The germline V gene has CDR1 LGHNA and CDR2 YSLEER. There are 14 residues in the CDR3. CDR3 region: CASSRGRALDEQYF. CDR3 sequence (DNA): TGCGCCAGCAGCCGCGGGAGGGCTCTCGACGAGCAGTACTTC.

The V gene is TRBV10-1, the J gene TRBJ2-7; 9 bases are a match to TRBD2. The J segment lost 7 bases and the V segment lost 4 bases, leaving 5 bases of the junction unmatched. CDR3 length equals 13 residues. In germline, CDR1 is WNHNN, CDR2 SYGVQD (reference sequence). This CDR3 is CASSGPLAGEQYF. CDR3 DNA sequence: TGCGCCAGCAGTGGGCCCCTAGCGGGAGAGCAGTACTTC.

The chain recombines TRBV9 with TRBJ2-1; tentative D call: TRBD1 (5 bases). V lost 6 bases and J lost 1, with 8 bases in between. This CDR3 has 13 residues. Germline CDR1 is SGDLS and CDR2 is YYNGEE. The CDR3 DNA follows: TGTGCCAGCATCAAGGGGTCCTACAATGAGCAGTTCTTC. Encoded protein: CASIKGSYNEQFF.

The chain has TRBV11-2 and TRBJ2-7; TRBD2 matches at 8 bases. The CDR3 totals 16 residues. J was trimmed by 8 bases and V by 5 bases; bases with no gene match: 17. CDR1 and CDR2 from the germline V gene are SGHAT and FQNNGV. The CDR3 loop is CASSPTILADFRKQYF. The CDR3 nucleotides are TGTGCCAGCAGCCCCACTATACTAGCGGACTTTAGAAAGCAGTACTTC.

The gene calls are TRBV19 and TRBJ2-2; D gene ambiguous. The length of the CDR3 is 16 residues. V shed 2 bases and J shed 6 bases, with 16 bases lying between them. Germline CDR1 LNHDA, CDR2 SQIVND (reference sequence). This CDR3 reads CASSILAGMVAGELFF. In DNA, the CDR3 is TGTGCCAGTAGTATACTTGCCGGCATGGTAGCCGGGGAGCTGTTTTTT.

This chain links TRBV4-3 with TRBJ2-7; 10 bases are a match to TRBD1. The CDR3 has 15 amino acids. Germline assignment: CDR1 LGHNA and CDR2 YSLEER. The V gene end was trimmed by 4 bases and the J gene end by 4 bases; junction bases not matched to a gene: 7. The CDR3 spells CASSLGGTGVYEQYF. The CDR3 DNA is TGCGCCAGCAGCCTAGGCGGGACAGGGGTATACGAGCAGTACTTC.

This sequence joins TRBV5-1 and TRBJ1-5, with 10 bases aligning to TRBD1. This CDR3 contains 17 residues. The germline gives CDR1 SGHRS, CDR2 YFSETQ. J gave up 4 bases and V 3 bases, and 10 bases lay outside the gene matches. The CDR3 region has the DNA TGCGCCAGCAGCTCCAGGGACAGGGGATCTCGGAATCAGCCCCAGCATTTT. It translates to CASSSRDRGSRNQPQHF.

The genes are TRBV19 and TRBJ1-2; tentatively, D is TRBD1 (6 bases). The CDR3 extends over 13 amino acids. Germline V CDR1 and CDR2: LNHDA, SQIVND (reference sequence). With 5 bases removed from V and 4 bases from J, the gap between germline ends came to 11 bases. In DNA, the CDR3 is TGTGCCAGTAGTTCCAGACAGGTCTATGGCTACACCTTC. This codes for CASSSRQVYGYTF. The full variable domain, its missing parts supplied by reference TRBV19 and TRBJ1-2, is DGGITQSPKYLFRKEGQNVTLSCEQNLNHDAMYWYRQDPGQGLRLIYYSQIVNDFQKGDIAEGYSVSREKKESFPLTVTSAQKNPTAFYLCASSSRQVYGYTFGSGTRLTVV.

This clone was detected only once. The chain combines TRBV5-1 with TRBJ2-5; TRBD2 aligns across 8 bases. CDR3 length equals 15 residues. Germline V gives CDR1 SGHRS, CDR2 YFSETQ. The junction had 8 bases not matched to a gene; V was cut back by 2 bases and J by 5 bases. In DNA, the CDR3 is TGCGCCAGCAGCTTCTATACGGGAGGGCGGGAGACCCAGTACTTC. Amino acids: CASSFYTGGRETQYF.

This chain uses TRBV7-9 with TRBJ2-3; possibly TRBD2 for D (5 bases). V shed 1 base and J shed 0 bases, with 14 bases lying between them. This CDR3 region has 17 residues. Per germline, CDR1 SEHNR and CDR2 FQNEAQ (reference sequence). CDR3: CASSLGPIGGSTDTQYF. The CDR3 DNA follows: TGTGCCAGCAGCTTAGGCCCTATAGGCGGGAGCACAGATACGCAGTATTTT. Full variable domain (remainder filled in from reference TRBV7-9 and TRBJ2-3): DTGVSQNPRHKITKRGQNVTFRCDPISEHNRLYWYRQTLGQGPEFLTYFQNEAQLEKSRLLSDRFSAERPKGSFSTLEIQRTEQGDSAMYLCASSLGPIGGSTDTQYFGPGTRLTVL.

This sequence joins TRBV7-3 and TRBJ2-1; 10 positions agree with TRBD2. This CDR3 region has 16 residues. Per germline, CDR1 SGHTA and CDR2 FQGTGA. Trimming removed 2 bases from V and 5 bases from J; junction bases left unmatched: 6. The DNA for the CDR3 is TGTGCCAGCAGCTTACTTAGCGGGAGGACAAACAATGAGCAGTTCTTC. Protein: CASSLLSGRTNNEQFF.

The CDR3 DNA is TGCGCCAGCAGCTTGGTCCTAGGTGCAACTAATGAAAAACTGTTTTTT. It codes for CASSLVLGATNEKLFF. The rearrangement joins TRBV5-1 to TRBJ1-4; unclear D gene. V lost 0 bases, J lost 0 bases, and 9 bases lay in between. This CDR3 is 16 amino acids long. Germline-derived CDR1 and CDR2 are SGHRS and YFSETQ.

The CDR3 region is CASNRVVGTEAFF. Written as DNA, the CDR3 is TGTGCCAGTAACAGGGTTGTCGGCACTGAAGCTTTCTTT. The V and J genes are TRBV27 and TRBJ1-1; tentatively, D is TRBD1 (6 bases). V was cut by 9 bases and J by 4 bases, with 15 bases left in between. The CDR3 sequence is 13 residues long. Germline V gene data show CDR1 as MNHEY and CDR2 as SMNVEV (reference sequence).

This chain connects TRBV28 to TRBJ2-1; 10 bases match TRBD2. V shed 6 bases, J shed 2 bases, and the junction held 7 bases outside the gene matches. Germline loops: CDR1 MDHEN, CDR2 SYDVKM. The CDR3 spans 16 residues. The CDR3 DNA reads as TGTGCCAGCAGCCCCCTTCTAGCGGGAGCCTACAATGAGCAGTTCTTC. Translation gives CASSPLLAGAYNEQFF.

V and J are TRBV5-1 and TRBJ2-7; no reliable D call. The ends were cut back, 0 bases at V and 5 bases at J, with 12 bases in the middle. CDR3 length: 14 residues. The germline V gene encodes CDR1 SGHRS and CDR2 YFSETQ. The CDR3 is CASSLARAVDEQYF. The CDR3 coding sequence is TGCGCCAGCAGCTTGGCCCGGGCCGTAGACGAGCAGTACTTC.

The rearrangement joins TRBV5-6 to TRBJ2-2; D ambiguous. The CDR3 runs 14 residues. Trimming removed 4 bases from V and 6 bases from J, with 13 bases in between. CDR1 and CDR2 (germline): SGHDT, YYEEEE. The CDR3 sequence is CASSLSPLPGELFF. The CDR3 coding sequence is TGTGCCAGCAGCCTTTCACCGCTACCCGGGGAGCTGTTTTTT.

J is TRBJ1-2 and V is TRBV5-1; 11 bases match TRBD1. After removal of 4 bases from V and 2 bases from J, the junction contained 7 bases not matched to a gene. CDR3 size: 16 residues. CDR1 and CDR2 (germline): SGHRS, YFSETQ. The CDR3 DNA is TGCGCCAGCAGCCCAAGGACAGGGGGCGTGAACTATGGCTACACCTTC. This sequence encodes CASSPRTGGVNYGYTF.

The CDR3 here is CASSSPGRPTQYF. The CDR3 DNA follows: TGTGCCAGCAGTAGTCCGGGACGGCCGACCCAGTACTTC. This chain uses TRBV25-1 with TRBJ2-5; D assignment may be TRBD1 or TRBD2 (5 bases each). Germline V gives CDR1 MGHDK, CDR2 SYGVNS. Trimming pared 5 bases from V and 7 bases from J, leaving 14 bases between. This CDR3 region has 13 residues.